The source of this T cell receptor beta chain is a study of T cells in Graves' hyperthyroidism and ophthalmopathy. Diagnostic decisions used clinical symptoms, serum thyroxine and TRAb, thyroid ultrasound and orbital computed tomography. This clonotype appeared a few times. The antigen is not known. Findings and caveats of the study: The model foresaw ophthalmopathy a median approximately 6.3 months prior to onset.

Amplified regions were TCR beta CDR3 sequences from RNA transcripts. With the HTBI primer set, the TCR CDR3 went through a first round of RT-PCR. TCRdb processed the multiplex PCR reads anew with MiXCR; each CDR3 protein has one entry. Here the sample spans approximately 700,000 distinct CDR3 sequences, about 15% being singletons. V gave up 0 bases and J gave up 8 bases; unmatched junction bases: 4. CDR1 and CDR2 from the germline V gene are MNHEY and SVGAGI. There are 15 residues in the CDR3. The sequence was collected from a man between 18 and 35 years old with Graves' hyperthyroidism. The source material was blood. This chain links TRBV6-5 with TRBJ1-4, with TRBD1 identical over 9 bases. CDR3 loop: CASSYSGTGLEKLFF. The DNA for the CDR3 is TGTGCCAGCAGTTACTCCGGGACAGGGTTGGAAAAACTGTTTTTT.